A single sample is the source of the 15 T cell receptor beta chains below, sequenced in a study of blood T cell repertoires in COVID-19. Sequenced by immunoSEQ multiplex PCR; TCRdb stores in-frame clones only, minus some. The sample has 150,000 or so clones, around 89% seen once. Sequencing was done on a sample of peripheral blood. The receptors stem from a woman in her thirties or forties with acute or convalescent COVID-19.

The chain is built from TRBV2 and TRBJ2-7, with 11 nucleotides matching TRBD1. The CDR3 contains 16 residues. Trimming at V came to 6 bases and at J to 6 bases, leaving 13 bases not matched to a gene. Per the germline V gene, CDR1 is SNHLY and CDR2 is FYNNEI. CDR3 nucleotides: TGTGCCAGCAGACACAGCTCCGGACAGGGGGCGCTCGAGCAGTACTTC. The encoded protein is CASRHSSGQGALEQYF.

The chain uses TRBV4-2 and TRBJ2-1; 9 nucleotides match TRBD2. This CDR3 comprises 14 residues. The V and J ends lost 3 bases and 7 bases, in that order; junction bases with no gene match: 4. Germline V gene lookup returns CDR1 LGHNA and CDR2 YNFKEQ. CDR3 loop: CASSHQAGGNEQFF. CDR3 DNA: TGTGCCAGCAGCCACCAAGCGGGGGGAAATGAGCAGTTCTTC.

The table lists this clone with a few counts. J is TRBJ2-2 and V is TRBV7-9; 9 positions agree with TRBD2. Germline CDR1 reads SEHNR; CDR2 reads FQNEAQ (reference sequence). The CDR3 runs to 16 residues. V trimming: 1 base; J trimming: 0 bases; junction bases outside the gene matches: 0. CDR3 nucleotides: TGTGCCAGCAGCTTAGGGACTAGCGCGAACACCGGGGAGCTGTTTTTT. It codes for CASSLGTSANTGELFF.

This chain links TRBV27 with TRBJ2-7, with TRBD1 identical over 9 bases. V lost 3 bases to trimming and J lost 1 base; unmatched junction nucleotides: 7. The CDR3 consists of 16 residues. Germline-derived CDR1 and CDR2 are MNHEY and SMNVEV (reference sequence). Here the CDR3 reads CASSFNPGQGSYEQYF. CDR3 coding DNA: TGTGCCAGCAGTTTTAACCCGGGACAGGGTTCCTACGAGCAGTACTTC.

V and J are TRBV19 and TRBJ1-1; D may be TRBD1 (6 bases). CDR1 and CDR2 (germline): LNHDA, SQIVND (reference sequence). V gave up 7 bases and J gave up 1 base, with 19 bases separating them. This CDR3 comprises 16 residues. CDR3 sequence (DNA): TGTGCCAGTAACTTTCACCGGGACACTAAGAACACTGAAGCTTTCTTT. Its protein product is CASNFHRDTKNTEAFF.

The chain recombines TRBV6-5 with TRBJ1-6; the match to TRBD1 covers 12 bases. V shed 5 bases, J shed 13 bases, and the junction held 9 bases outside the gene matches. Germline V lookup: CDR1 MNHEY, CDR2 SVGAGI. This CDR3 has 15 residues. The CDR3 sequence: CASSHRDRGLIPLHF. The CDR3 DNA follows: TGTGCCAGCAGTCACCGGGACAGGGGGCTAATCCCCCTCCACTTT.

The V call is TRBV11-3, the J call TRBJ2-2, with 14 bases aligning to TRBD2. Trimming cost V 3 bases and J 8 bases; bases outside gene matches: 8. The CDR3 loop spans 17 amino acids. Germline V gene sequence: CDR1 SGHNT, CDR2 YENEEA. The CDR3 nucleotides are TGTGCCAGCAGCTTGATTATTGGACTAGCGGGAGGAGGGGAGCTGTTTTTT. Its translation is CASSLIIGLAGGGELFF.

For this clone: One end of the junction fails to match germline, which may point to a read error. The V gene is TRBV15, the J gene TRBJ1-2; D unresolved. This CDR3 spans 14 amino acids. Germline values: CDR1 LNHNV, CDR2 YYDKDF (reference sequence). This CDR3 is CTTSIVSGMRGYTF. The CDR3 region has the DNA TGTACCACCAGCATCGTATCGGGGATGCGCGGCTACACCTTC.

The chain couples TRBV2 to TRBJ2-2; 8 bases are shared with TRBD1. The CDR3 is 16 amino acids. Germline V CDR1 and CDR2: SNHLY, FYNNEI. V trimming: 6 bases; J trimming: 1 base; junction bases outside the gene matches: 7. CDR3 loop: CASSGWGTGNTGELFF. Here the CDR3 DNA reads TGTGCCAGCAGCGGCTGGGGGACAGGGAACACCGGGGAGCTGTTTTTT.

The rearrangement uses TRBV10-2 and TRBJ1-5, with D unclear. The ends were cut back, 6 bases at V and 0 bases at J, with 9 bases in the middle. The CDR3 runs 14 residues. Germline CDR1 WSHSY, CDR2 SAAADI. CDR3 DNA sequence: TGCGCCAGCAGCGACACGTATAGCAATCAGCCCCAGCATTTT. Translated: CASSDTYSNQPQHF.

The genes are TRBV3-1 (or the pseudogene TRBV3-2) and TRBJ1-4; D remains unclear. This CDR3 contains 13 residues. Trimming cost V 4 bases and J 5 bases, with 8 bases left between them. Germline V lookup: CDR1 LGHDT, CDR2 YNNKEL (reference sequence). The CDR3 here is CASSPVSNEKLFF. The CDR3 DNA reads TGTGCCAGCAGCCCCGTATCGAATGAAAAACTGTTTTTT.

CDR3 DNA: TGTGCCAGCAGCGTAGCGTCTAGCGTGAACACCGGGGAGCTGTTTTTT. Its protein product is CASSVASSVNTGELFF. This chain links TRBV9 with TRBJ2-2, with D tentatively TRBD2 (6 bases). V lost 0 bases, J lost 1 base, and 10 bases lay in between. Germline V gene data show CDR1 as SGDLS and CDR2 as YYNGEE. CDR3 length: 16 residues.

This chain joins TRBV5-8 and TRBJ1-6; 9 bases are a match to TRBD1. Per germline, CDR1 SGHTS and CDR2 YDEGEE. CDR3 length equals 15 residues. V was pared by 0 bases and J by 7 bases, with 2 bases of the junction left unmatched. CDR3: CASSLDRGLNSPLHF. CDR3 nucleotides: TGTGCCAGCAGCTTGGACAGGGGGCTCAATTCACCCCTCCACTTT.

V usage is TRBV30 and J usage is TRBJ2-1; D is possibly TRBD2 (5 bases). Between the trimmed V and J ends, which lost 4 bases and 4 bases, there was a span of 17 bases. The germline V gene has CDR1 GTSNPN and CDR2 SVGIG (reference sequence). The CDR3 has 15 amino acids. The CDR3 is CAWMGDWGRYNEQFF. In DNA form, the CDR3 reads TGTGCCTGGATGGGAGACTGGGGAAGGTACAATGAGCAGTTCTTC.

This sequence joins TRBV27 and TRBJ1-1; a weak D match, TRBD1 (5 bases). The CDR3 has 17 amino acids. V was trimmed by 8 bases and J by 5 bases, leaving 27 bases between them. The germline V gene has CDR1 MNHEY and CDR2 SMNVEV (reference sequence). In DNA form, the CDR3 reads TGTGCCAGCGGGGCGAGGGCAGGAGGATTTCGGGGGACTGAAGCTTTCTTT. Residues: CASGARAGGFRGTEAFF.